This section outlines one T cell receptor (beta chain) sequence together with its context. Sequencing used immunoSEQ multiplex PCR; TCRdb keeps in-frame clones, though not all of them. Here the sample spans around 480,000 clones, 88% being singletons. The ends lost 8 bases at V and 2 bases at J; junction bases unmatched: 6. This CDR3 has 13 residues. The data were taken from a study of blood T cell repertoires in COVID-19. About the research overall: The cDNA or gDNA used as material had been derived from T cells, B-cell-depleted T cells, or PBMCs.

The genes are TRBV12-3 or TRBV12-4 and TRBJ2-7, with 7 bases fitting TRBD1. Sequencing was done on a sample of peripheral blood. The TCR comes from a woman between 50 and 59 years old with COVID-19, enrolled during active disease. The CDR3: CASATGTAYEQYF. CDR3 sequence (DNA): TGTGCCAGCGCAACCGGGACAGCCTACGAGCAGTACTTC.